These 7 T cell receptor beta chains were all obtained from the same sample, sequenced in a study of blood T cell repertoires in COVID-19. The data were produced by immunoSEQ multiplex PCR, yet TCRdb's version contains in-frame clones alone and is incomplete. The sample includes about 68,000 clones, roughly nine tenths of them seen just once. Sequenced: peripheral blood. The receptors were sampled from a man between 50 and 59 years old with acute or convalescent COVID-19.

The rearrangement links TRBV18 to TRBJ1-4; TRBD1 aligns across 10 bases. This CDR3 comprises 16 residues. Germline loops: CDR1 KGHSH, CDR2 LQKENI. Trimming at V came to 2 bases and at J to 8 bases, leaving 8 bases not matched to a gene. CDR3 amino acids: CASSPVQGQGNEKLFF. The CDR3 DNA reads TGTGCCAGCTCACCAGTTCAGGGACAGGGGAACGAAAAACTGTTTTTT.

The chain couples TRBV4-2 to TRBJ1-2; the D gene is possibly TRBD1 (5 bases). CDR3 length: 16 residues. Germline V gene sequence: CDR1 LGHNA, CDR2 YNFKEQ. V was trimmed by 0 bases and J by 3 bases, leaving 14 bases between them. The chain's CDR3 is CASSQDVAGSYYGYTF. The CDR3 DNA reads as TGTGCCAGCAGCCAAGATGTGGCAGGGTCCTACTATGGCTACACCTTC.

The chain joins TRBV7-6 to TRBJ1-6; D is unresolved. The V gene lost 5 bases and the J gene lost 5 bases, with 13 bases spanning the gap. The CDR3 loop spans 15 amino acids. Germline V gene lookup returns CDR1 SGHVS and CDR2 FNYEAQ. DNA of the CDR3: TGTGCCAGCAGCCCCCGCGGAAGGAATAATTCACCCCTCCACTTT. Protein product: CASSPRGRNNSPLHF.

The chain couples TRBV7-2 to TRBJ1-5; no clear D. The V end lost 0 bases, the J end lost 0 bases, and 6 bases lay between the germline ends. The CDR3 has 15 residues. CDR1 SGHTA and CDR2 FQGNSA come from the germline V gene. This CDR3 reads CASSLAGDSNQPQHF. The CDR3 nucleotides read TGTGCCAGCAGCTTAGCCGGAGATAGCAATCAGCCCCAGCATTTT.

The V call is TRBV4-1, the J call TRBJ1-5, with D perhaps matching TRBD1 (6 bases). The CDR3 covers 17 residues. Germline CDR1 and CDR2: MGHRA and YSYEKL. The ends were cut back, 3 bases at V and 2 bases at J, with 17 bases in the middle. CDR3 DNA: TGCGCCAGCAGCCAGGACACCAGGGGTTTGGGCAATCAGCCCCAGCATTTT. This encodes CASSQDTRGLGNQPQHF.

V gene TRBV3-1 (or the pseudogene TRBV3-2) combines with J gene TRBJ1-4, with 10 bases matching TRBD1. Germline V gene sequence: CDR1 LGHDT, CDR2 YNNKEL (reference sequence). The trim removed 4 bases at V and 8 bases at J, leaving 7 bases unmatched. This CDR3 region has 15 residues. The CDR3 region has the DNA TGTGCCAGCAGCCCCCTTGGACAGGGGGGGGAAAAACTGTTTTTT. It specifies CASSPLGQGGEKLFF.

CDR3 sequence: CASSPNPRGNEKLFF. The CDR3 nucleotides read TGTGCCAGCAGCCCCAACCCCAGGGGGAATGAAAAACTGTTTTTT. The chain combines TRBV7-9 with TRBJ1-4, with 7 positions matching TRBD1. Trimming cost V 5 bases and J 5 bases; bases outside gene matches: 8. This CDR3 contains 15 residues. The germline gives CDR1 SEHNR, CDR2 FQNEAQ (reference sequence).